This passage covers 29 T cell receptor beta chains from one sample sequenced in a study of T cell clonality in common variable immunodeficiency. Study-wide results and caveats: In common variable immunodeficiency, TCR beta chains reportedly carried fewer deletions and N-nucleotide insertions.

Which antigens these TCRs recognize remains unknown. The protocol was immunoSEQ multiplex PCR, while the TCRdb copy is restricted to in-frame clones and leaves out a portion. The sample holds 21,000 or so clones, and no clone turns up only once. The sample was peripheral blood mononuclear cells. These receptors all come from a human donor with common variable immunodeficiency.

In this sample, this clone turned up many times. The sequence runs out 3 residues before the end of the CDR3; the remainder is reconstructed from the germline J gene. The gene calls are TRBV20-1 and TRBJ2-4; perhaps TRBD2 as D (6 bases). The germline CDR1 and CDR2 sequences are DFQATT and SNEGSKA (reference sequence). The CDR3 is made up of 15 amino acids. Trimming pared 1 base from V and 2 bases from J, leaving 12 bases between. The CDR3 loop is CSARGGEISKNIQYF. Partial CDR3 DNA: TGCAGTGCTAGAGGGGGGGAGATTTCCAAAAACATT.

Ten or more counts support this clone. The observed sequence ends 3 residues before the CDR3 terminus, with the missing tail filled in from the germline J gene. This rearrangement joins TRBV20-1 to TRBJ1-5; 7 positions agree with TRBD1. After removal of 3 bases from V and 3 bases from J, the junction contained 5 bases not matched to a gene. This CDR3 is built from 14 residues. CDR1 is DFQATT, CDR2 SNEGSKA, per germline (reference sequence). CDR3 DNA, as far as it was read: TGCAGTGCTAGGGAGGGACAGAACAATCAGCCC. Translating gives CSAREGQNNQP. From start to end, the CDR3 is CSAREGQNNQPQHF.

Concerning this clone: The CDR3 goes on 3 residues after the read ends, and that part is filled in from the germline J gene. The chain employs TRBV5-1 and TRBJ1-2; 8 nucleotides agree with TRBD1. V gave up 2 bases and J gave up 3 bases; unmatched junction bases: 12. The CDR3 sequence is 17 residues long. In germline, CDR1 is SGHRS, CDR2 YFSETQ. This chain's CDR3 is CASSFDTWTGLYYGYTF. The DNA read from the CDR3 is TGCGCCAGCAGCTTCGATACCTGGACAGGGCTATACTATGGC.

This clone was counted a few times. The CDR3 extends 3 residues past the end of the read, so its final part is completed from the germline J gene. V usage is TRBV6-2 or TRBV6-3 and J usage is TRBJ2-2; possibly TRBD1 for D (6 bases). CDR1 is MNHEY and CDR2 is SVGEGT in the germline V gene. V dropped 7 bases and J dropped 8 bases, with 17 bases sitting between them. The CDR3 consists of 14 residues. Incomplete CDR3 DNA: TGTGCCAGCACTTTACCTTCAGGGGCTGGGGAG. This sequence encodes CASTLPSGAGE. The whole CDR3 region reads CASTLPSGAGELFF.

There are many counts of this clone. The read comes to an end 3 residues before the CDR3 does, leaving the germline J gene to fill in the end. The chain combines TRBV20-1 with TRBJ2-5; D possibly corresponds to TRBD2 (5 bases). This CDR3 spans 16 amino acids. The V and J ends lost 1 base and 4 bases respectively, with 19 bases between them. Germline V lookup: CDR1 DFQATT, CDR2 SNEGSKA (reference sequence). The covered CDR3 bases are TGCAGTGCTAGAGGAATCACGACGGGGAGCGGAGAGACC. Its translation: CSARGITTGSGET. The CDR3 as a whole reads CSARGITTGSGETQYF.

This clone was seen many times. The sequence runs out 3 residues before the end of the CDR3; the remainder is reconstructed from the germline J gene. The chain uses TRBV19 and TRBJ1-2, with D tentatively TRBD1 (6 bases). In germline, CDR1 is LNHDA, CDR2 SQIVND (reference sequence). Trimming took 10 bases from V and 0 from J, leaving 15 bases between them. The CDR3 length is 14 residues. CDR3 DNA, as far as it was read: TGTGCCACCACCCGGGACACCTCTAACTATGGC. Translation gives CATTRDTSNYG. The entire CDR3 protein reads CATTRDTSNYGYTF.

This clone appeared many times. The CDR3 goes on 3 residues after the read ends, and that part is filled in from the germline J gene. J is TRBJ2-7 and V is TRBV7-2; 9 bases are shared with TRBD2. The CDR3 is made up of 15 amino acids. Germline CDR1 and CDR2: SGHTA and FQGNSA. J was trimmed by 3 bases and V by 5 bases; bases with no gene match: 8. CDR3 region: CASSPVLAGNYEQYF. CDR3 DNA, as far as it was read: TGTGCCAGCAGCCCAGTGCTAGCGGGAAACTACGAG.

In its sample, this clone was seen many times. The read is 3 residues too short to cover the CDR3 end, so that end is filled in from the germline J gene. The chain recombines TRBV6-2 or TRBV6-3 with TRBJ2-3; unclear D gene. This CDR3 has 12 residues. Germline lookup yields CDR1 MNHEY and CDR2 SVGEGT. V was trimmed by 6 bases and J by 2 bases, leaving 6 bases between them. The CDR3 DNA, read in part, is TGTGCCAGCAGCCTTCTCACAGATACG. Amino acid sequence: CASSLLTDT. The full CDR3 protein reads CASSLLTDTQYF.

This clone was recorded many times. The CDR3 bases that were read are TGCGCCAGCACCTGGACAGGTCGCTCTGGGGCCAACGTC. Its protein is CASTWTGRSGANV. The whole CDR3 region reads CASTWTGRSGANVLTF. V is TRBV5-1 and J is TRBJ2-6; 7 positions match TRBD1. The read comes to an end 3 residues before the CDR3 does, leaving the germline J gene to fill in the end. The CDR3 length is 16 residues. Germline CDR1 is SGHRS and CDR2 is YFSETQ. V lost 6 bases and J lost 0; bases outside the gene matches: 6.

Ten or more counts support this clone. The CDR3 loop is CAWSATANTGELFF. The sequenced CDR3 bases are TGTGCCTGGAGTGCGACAGCGAACACCGGGGAG. This chain links TRBV30 with TRBJ2-2; a possible D gene is TRBD1 (5 bases). The read falls 3 residues short of the CDR3 end, and the missing part is taken from the germline J gene. The CDR3 is 14 amino acids. V lost 1 base and J 0 bases, leaving 6 bases between the germline ends. Germline CDR1 GTSNPN, CDR2 SVGIG (reference sequence).

This clone was detected a few times. The read halts 3 residues ahead of the CDR3 end, with the missing end drawn from the germline J gene. The chain employs TRBV20-1 and TRBJ1-2; weak D call: TRBD1 (5 bases). This CDR3 has 13 residues. V dropped 6 bases and J dropped 0 bases, with 11 bases sitting between them. From germline, CDR1 is DFQATT and CDR2 SNEGSKA (reference sequence). CDR3 residues: CSALPGANYGYTF. Partial CDR3 DNA: TGCAGTGCCCTCCCGGGGGCTAACTATGGC.

This clone was picked up many times. The read stops 3 residues short of the end of the CDR3; the missing end is completed from the germline J gene. The V and J genes are TRBV2 and TRBJ2-3, with 10 bases fitting TRBD1. The CDR3 loop spans 15 amino acids. Germline V gives CDR1 SNHLY, CDR2 FYNNEI. After removal of 6 bases from V and 4 bases from J, the junction contained 7 bases not matched to a gene. CDR3 DNA, as far as it was read: TGTGCCAGCAGGGGGCGGACAGGGGGGCCAGATACG. This encodes CASRGRTGGPDT. The CDR3, in full, reads CASRGRTGGPDTQYF.

This clone was observed at least ten times. From the germline J gene comes the end of the CDR3, since the read stops 3 residues before it. The chain links TRBV19 to TRBJ1-2; D is possibly TRBD1 (5 bases). The CDR3 runs to 11 residues. CDR1 is LNHDA, CDR2 SQIVND, per germline (reference sequence). Trimming stripped 9 bases from V and 5 bases from J, with 10 bases between. The covered CDR3 bases are TGTGCCAGCCGGGGGTCATATGGC. This sequence encodes CASRGSYG. The CDR3, in full, reads CASRGSYGYTF.

This clone appeared many times. Sequencing ends 3 residues short of the CDR3 end; the germline J gene provides the rest. The chain links TRBV5-1 to TRBJ2-5; 11 bases map to TRBD2. V was pared by 4 bases and J by 4 bases, with 3 bases of the junction left unmatched. The CDR3 is made up of 14 amino acids. CDR1 is SGHRS, CDR2 YFSETQ, per germline. CDR3: CASSPGTSGETQYF. The CDR3 bases that were read are TGCGCCAGCAGCCCCGGGACTAGCGGAGAGACC.

This clone has ten or more counts. Read data end 3 residues before the CDR3 end; the end is taken from the germline J gene. The chain combines TRBV9 with TRBJ1-1; 10 positions match TRBD1. This CDR3 is built from 14 residues. Germline loops: CDR1 SGDLS, CDR2 YYNGEE. Trimming removed 3 bases from V and 7 bases from J; junction bases left unmatched: 6. The sequenced part of the CDR3 DNA is TGTGCCAGCAGCGAACCCGGGACAGGGGTTGAA. It encodes CASSEPGTGVE. In full, the CDR3 is CASSEPGTGVEAFF. Complete variable domain (other parts from reference TRBV9 and TRBJ1-1): DSGVTQTPKHLITATGQRVTLRCSPRSGDLSVYWYQQSLDQGLQFLIQYYNGEERAKGNILERFSAQQFPDLHSELNLSSLELGDSALYFCASSEPGTGVEAFFGQGTRLTVV.

This clone was recorded many times. The read ends 3 residues before the CDR3 terminus; that terminus is restored from the germline J gene. This rearrangement joins TRBV5-5 to TRBJ2-7, with 10 bases fitting TRBD1. This CDR3 is 14 amino acids long. V shed 0 bases, J shed 3 bases, and the junction held 0 bases outside the gene matches. Per germline, CDR1 SGHKS and CDR2 YYEKEE (reference sequence). The sequenced CDR3 bases are TGTGCCAGCAGCTTGGGGACAGGGGGCTACGAG. It codes for CASSLGTGGYE. The full CDR3 is CASSLGTGGYEQYF.

This clone was recorded at least ten times. The observed sequence ends 3 residues before the CDR3 terminus, with the missing tail filled in from the germline J gene. This chain uses TRBV11-3 with TRBJ2-1; 11 bases are a match to TRBD2. Germline loops: CDR1 SGHNT, CDR2 YENEEA. CDR3 length: 15 residues. V was clipped by 5 bases and J by 4 bases; unmatched bases: 4. The CDR3 DNA, read in part, is TGTGCCAGCAGCCTAGCGGGGGGCCCTTACAATGAG. Protein sequence: CASSLAGGPYNE. The whole CDR3 sequence is CASSLAGGPYNEQFF.

At least ten counts were recorded for this clone. Read sequence stops 3 residues before the CDR3 end, and the germline J gene provides the missing end. V gene TRBV7-3 combines with J gene TRBJ2-1, with D uncertain. CDR1 SGHTA and CDR2 FQGTGA come from the germline V gene. V lost 1 base and J lost 4, with 11 bases in between. CDR3 length: 15 amino acids. The covered CDR3 bases are TGTGCCAGCAGCTTAATAAGCGACTCTTACAATGAG. Amino acid sequence: CASSLISDSYNE. The full CDR3 protein reads CASSLISDSYNEQFF.

This clone has at least ten counts. Sequencing ends 3 residues short of the CDR3 end; the germline J gene provides the rest. The genes are TRBV15 and TRBJ1-2, with 7 bases fitting TRBD1. In germline, CDR1 is LNHNV, CDR2 YYDKDF (reference sequence). The CDR3 consists of 16 residues. The CDR3 loop reads CATSRVGPTGTFGYTF. CDR3 bases read: TGTGCCACCAGCAGGGTGGGACCGACAGGGACGTTCGGC. Complete variable domain (other parts from reference TRBV15 and TRBJ1-2): DAMVIQNPRYQVTQFGKPVTLSCSQTLNHNVMYWYQQKSSQAPKLLFHYYDKDFNNEADTPDNFQSRRPNTSFCFLDIRSPGLGDTAMYLCATSRVGPTGTFGYTFGSGTRLTVV.

This clone was detected many times. Sequencing ends 3 residues short of the CDR3 end; the germline J gene provides the rest. V usage is TRBV5-5 and J usage is TRBJ1-5; D may be TRBD1 (6 bases). Trimming took off 1 base at V and 5 bases at J, with 13 bases between the two ends. The CDR3 contains 15 residues. Germline CDR1 reads SGHKS; CDR2 reads YYEKEE (reference sequence). The DNA read from the CDR3 is TGTGCCAGCAGCTTGTTTGGGGGCTCAGATCAGCCC. Protein product: CASSLFGGSDQP. The whole CDR3 protein is CASSLFGGSDQPQHF. The full variable domain, in which reference TRBV5-5 and TRBJ1-5 provide the parts outside the CDR3, is DAGVTQSPTHLIKTRGQQVTLRCSPISGHKSVSWYQQVLGQGPQFIFQYYEKEERGRGNFPDRFSARQFPNYSSELNVNALLLGDSALYLCASSLFGGSDQPQHFGDGTRLSIL.

Ten or more counts support this clone. The sequenced fragment ends 3 residues before the CDR3 boundary, so the rest is inferred from the germline J gene. The rearrangement uses TRBV20-1 and TRBJ2-3; 9 bases fit TRBD1. The CDR3 loop spans 16 amino acids. Germline V lookup: CDR1 DFQATT, CDR2 SNEGSKA (reference sequence). The V segment lost 3 bases and the J segment 4 bases; nucleotides outside the gene matches: 11. Partial CDR3 DNA: TGCAGTGCTAGTCCGATGGGACAGGGACTTGCAGATACG. It translates to CSASPMGQGLADT. The entire CDR3 reads CSASPMGQGLADTQYF.

This clone was seen many times. CDR3 bases read: TGTGCCAGCAGCCGGGGGAGTAGCGGGGGGGCCGTATACGAG. It is translated as CASSRGSSGGAVYE. The entire CDR3 sequence reads CASSRGSSGGAVYEQYF. V gene TRBV4-2 combines with J gene TRBJ2-7, with 11 bases identical to TRBD2. The read ends 3 residues before the CDR3 terminus; that terminus is restored from the germline J gene. The germline CDR1 and CDR2 sequences are LGHNA and YNFKEQ. With 4 bases clipped from V and 4 bases from J, the junction kept 12 bases outside the gene matches. This CDR3 comprises 17 residues.

This clone showed up many times. The read halts 3 residues ahead of the CDR3 end, with the missing end drawn from the germline J gene. V gene TRBV5-1 combines with J gene TRBJ2-5; TRBD2 matches at 7 bases. The J segment lost 5 bases and the V segment lost 4 bases, leaving 11 bases of the junction unmatched. This CDR3 has 15 amino acids. Germline CDR1 SGHRS, CDR2 YFSETQ. The CDR3 loop reads CASSPGLERGETQYF. The DNA read from the CDR3 is TGCGCCAGCAGCCCCGGACTAGAGCGAGGGGAGACC.

This clone was seen ten or more times. A junction boundary mismatches the germline segment, possibly from a read error. The read finishes 3 residues shy of the CDR3 end, and the germline J gene is used to complete it. The chain employs TRBV5-4 and TRBJ2-3, with 7 bases aligning to TRBD2. The germline V gene encodes CDR1 SGHNT and CDR2 YYREEE (reference sequence). The CDR3 has 15 residues. Partial CDR3 DNA: TGTGCCAGCAGCTTGGGACTAGCTAGCACAGATGCG. Translation gives CASSLGLASTDA. The entire CDR3 protein is CASSLGLASTDAQYF. Full variable domain (missing parts from reference TRBV5-4 and TRBJ2-3): ETGVTQSPTHLIKTRGQQVTLRCSSQSGHNTVSWYQQALGQGPQFIFQYYREEENGRGNFPPRFSGLQFPNYSSELNVNALELDDSALYLCASSLGLASTDAQYFGPGTRLTVL.

Many counts were recorded for this clone. CDR3 DNA (partial): TGTGCCAGCAGGGGTTTACTAGCGGGGGACTACGAG. The encoded protein is CASRGLLAGDYE. The complete CDR3 protein is CASRGLLAGDYEQYF. V gene TRBV12-3 or TRBV12-4 combines with J gene TRBJ2-7; 11 bases line up with TRBD2. With the read ending 3 residues before the CDR3 end, the germline J gene is used to fill in that end. The length of the CDR3 is 15 residues. Unmatched junction bases numbered 7, after V lost 6 bases and J lost 3 bases.

This clone was seen repeatedly, ten times or more. The read stops 3 residues short of the end of the CDR3; the missing end is completed from the germline J gene. The chain recombines TRBV7-2 with TRBJ1-4; 8 bases line up with TRBD1. CDR3 length: 15 residues. V dropped 4 bases and J dropped 4; count of bases not matched to a gene: 5. Germline V gives CDR1 SGHTA, CDR2 FQGNSA. The chain's CDR3 is CASSSIDRGNEKLFF. The CDR3 DNA, read in part, is TGTGCCAGCAGCTCGATAGACAGGGGTAATGAAAAA.

This clone was counted many times. The sequence runs out 3 residues before the end of the CDR3; the remainder is reconstructed from the germline J gene. This chain connects TRBV7-2 to TRBJ1-1; D is possibly TRBD1 (6 bases). V lost 6 bases, J lost 2 bases, and 10 bases lay in between. From germline, CDR1 is SGHTA and CDR2 FQGNSA. The CDR3 is made up of 13 amino acids. CDR3 DNA (partial): TGTGCCAGCAGTCAACAGGGAAACACTGAA. It translates to CASSQQGNTE. In full, the CDR3 is CASSQQGNTEAFF.

This clone was seen at least ten times. The read finishes 3 residues shy of the CDR3 end, and the germline J gene is used to complete it. The V call is TRBV20-1, the J call TRBJ2-1, with a weak D call TRBD2 (6 bases). Per germline, CDR1 DFQATT and CDR2 SNEGSKA (reference sequence). The CDR3 contains 11 residues. Trimming cost V 2 bases and J 9 bases, with 8 bases left between them. This chain's CDR3 is CSARSGVEQFF. Incomplete CDR3 DNA: TGCAGTGCTAGATCGGGGGTTGAG.

The table lists this clone with many counts. The CDR3 spells CASSRSGDGEKLFF. CDR3 bases read: TGCGCCAGCAGCCGTTCAGGGGATGGTGAAAAA. The chain is built from TRBV5-1 and TRBJ1-4; possible D gene TRBD1, 6 bases. The sequenced fragment ends 3 residues before the CDR3 boundary, so the rest is inferred from the germline J gene. The CDR3 has 14 amino acids. The V end lost 4 bases, the J end lost 7 bases, and 14 bases lay between the germline ends. Germline CDR1 and CDR2: SGHRS and YFSETQ.